This T cell receptor beta chain was sequenced during a study of T cell changes during pregnancy in multiple sclerosis (dated by TCRdb to about 2019). Background for the entire study: Changes in the T cell repertoire over the course of pregnancy were examined in this study in women with multiple sclerosis.

Here V drops 0 bases and J drops 5 bases, and the junction holds 10 bases not matched to any gene. Looking up the germline V gene yields CDR1 LGHNA and CDR2 YSLEER. Spanning cysteine to phenylalanine, the CDR3 consists of 17 amino acids. The DNA shown is the 51-base CDR3, in frame from base 1. Library generation was performed with the immunoSEQ multiplex PCR assay. In its TCRdb copy, this immuneACCESS table keeps in-frame sequences only and misses some clones. Where compared with another copy, unresolved V genes explain less than half of these, and the others have no known cause. This sample has over 15,000 clones in its table, and roughly 86% of those were observed once. The top ten hold 10% of the sample. Regarding this clone: This clone's antigen is unknown. Qualities for individual bases were not recorded, and no much larger clone is one base off.

This clonotype originated in a female donor in good health, enrolled as a control in a pregnancy study. The rearranged segments are TRBV4-3 and TRBJ2-3, with 8 middle bases fitting TRBD1. The specimen was CD8+ T cells from peripheral blood mononuclear cells, collected in the second trimester of pregnancy. DNA sequence: TGCGCCAGCAGCCAAGATACGAACAGGGGGATGAGAGATACGCAGTATTTT. Translated, this is CASSQDTNRGMRDTQYF.